This T cell receptor (beta chain) was identified in a study of OX40 agonist ivuxolimab in advanced cancers. For the study at large: Ivuxolimab, an agonistic anti-OX40 (CD134) antibody, was given to patients. Ivuxolimab doses were 0.01, 0.1, 0.3, 1.5, 3 or 10 mg/kg every 2 weeks.

Notes on the study in general: In the 0.1 to 3.0 mg/kg range, CD4+ and CD8+ blood T cells had expanded clonally by week 6. More expanded clones were found, on average, in CD8+ than in CD4+ T cells.

Notes on this clone: The antigen is undetermined.

Here immunoSEQ multiplex PCR was the method, and the copy in TCRdb shows in-frame clones only, minus some. The repertoire holds 70,000 to 85,000 clones, with 90% as singletons. Trimming left V 1 base short and J 0 bases short, with 6 bases between. Germline CDR1 and CDR2: SEHNR and FQNEAQ (reference sequence). This CDR3 spans 15 amino acids. This specimen was CD4+ or CD8+ T cells sorted from blood, taken in a trial of the OX40 agonist ivuxolimab. This clonotype was sampled from an adult with an advanced solid tumor such as melanoma, head and neck, liver or kidney cancer. J is TRBJ1-4 and V is TRBV7-9, with D uncertain. CDR3 bases: TGTGCCAGCAGCTTAGGGCCAACAACTAATGAAAAACTGTTTTTT. Protein sequence: CASSLGPTTNEKLFF.